What follows are 27 T cell receptor beta chains derived from one specimen sequenced in a study of T cells in Graves' hyperthyroidism and ophthalmopathy. The CDR3 regions of TCR beta were amplified from RNA transcripts. RT-PCR in the first round (using the HTBI primer set) targeted the TCR CDR3. TCRdb processed the multiplex PCR reads anew with MiXCR; each CDR3 protein has one entry. There are some 690,000 distinct CDR3 sequences in the sample; around 15% occur only once, and around 15% lies in the top ten. Specimen: blood. Receptors were obtained from a man aged 45 to 65 with Graves' hyperthyroidism.

This clonotype has a handful of counts. The chain recombines TRBV30 with TRBJ1-3, with TRBD1 identical over 9 bases. Trimming took 6 bases from V and 0 from J; bases not matched to a gene: 9. CDR1 GTSNPN and CDR2 SVGIG come from the germline V gene (reference sequence). This CDR3 is 16 amino acids long. The DNA for the CDR3 is TGTGCCTGCCCCCGGGACAGGGCAGCCTCTGGAAACACCATATATTTT. It yields the protein CACPRDRAASGNTIYF.

This clonotype turned up a few times. This chain joins TRBV6-2 or TRBV6-3 and TRBJ2-1, with TRBD2 identical over 7 bases. Per germline, CDR1 MNHEY and CDR2 SVGEGT. CDR3 length: 15 residues. With V trimmed by 0 bases and J by 8 bases, 7 bases remained unmatched. The CDR3 region has the DNA TGTGCCAGCAGTTACTCGATCCTAGCGGACTATGAGCAGTTCTTC. This gives the protein CASSYSILADYEQFF.

This clonotype was counted between two and nine times. At one end, the junction sequence differs from germline, possibly due to a read error. The V gene is TRBV6-1, the J gene TRBJ1-4; 11 bases map to TRBD1. Germline loops: CDR1 MNHNS, CDR2 SASEGT. This CDR3 has 17 amino acids. The CDR3 DNA is TGTGCCGGCAGTGCCGGGACAGGGGGAACTCGTAATGAAAAACTGTTTTTT. This codes for CAGSAGTGGTRNEKLFF.

This clonotype was counted only a few times. The gene calls are TRBV3-1 and TRBJ2-2, with 9 positions matching TRBD2. CDR1 and CDR2 (germline): LGHDT, YNNKEL (reference sequence). With 2 bases clipped from V and 6 bases from J, the junction kept 10 bases outside the gene matches. The CDR3 has 17 amino acids. This CDR3 reads CASSQSWGSGSSGELFF. The CDR3 DNA sequence: TGTGCCAGCAGCCAAAGTTGGGGTAGCGGGAGCTCCGGGGAGCTGTTTTTT. Full variable domain (rest looked up from reference TRBV3-1 and TRBJ2-2): DTAVSQTPKYLVTQMGNDKSIKCEQNLGHDTMYWYKQDSKKFLKIMFSYNNKELIINETVPNRFSPKSPDKAHLNLHINSLELGDSAVYFCASSQSWGSGSSGELFFGEGSRLTVL.

This clonotype was found a few times. The V and J genes are TRBV6-1 and TRBJ1-2; no clear D. Trimming pared 2 bases from V and 3 bases from J, leaving 10 bases between. The CDR3 covers 14 residues. Germline CDR1 MNHNS, CDR2 SASEGT. Written as DNA, the CDR3 is TGTGCCAGCAGTGAAACGGAATCTCACTATGGCTACACCTTC. This translates into CASSETESHYGYTF.

At least ten counts were recorded for this clonotype. The chain joins TRBV10-3 to TRBJ2-1; 8 bases map to TRBD2. V dropped 5 bases and J dropped 5; count of bases not matched to a gene: 11. From germline, CDR1 is ENHRY and CDR2 SYGVKD. This CDR3 has 16 residues. The CDR3 DNA is TGTGCCATCAGTCCAATCAAGCGGGAGTGGGACAATGAGCAGTTCTTC. It translates to CAISPIKREWDNEQFF.

There are a few counts of this clonotype. The chain recombines TRBV18 with TRBJ1-1; no firm D call. Germline CDR1 reads KGHSH; CDR2 reads LQKENI. Trimming took off 5 bases at V and 0 bases at J, with 10 bases between the two ends. The CDR3 sequence is 14 residues long. The CDR3 loop is CASSGTALNTEAFF. The CDR3 bases are TGTGCCAGCTCAGGAACAGCCTTGAACACTGAAGCTTTCTTT.

The V gene is TRBV19, the J gene TRBJ2-3; the D is unclear. Per germline, CDR1 LNHDA and CDR2 SQIVND (reference sequence). This CDR3 has 13 amino acids. Trimming removed 6 bases from V and 2 bases from J, with 9 bases in between. The CDR3 DNA is TGTGCCAGTAGCCCGGAGTACACAGATACGCAGTATTTT. Its translation is CASSPEYTDTQYF.

The chain recombines TRBV10-3 with TRBJ2-3; 7 nucleotides align to TRBD2. The germline CDR1 and CDR2 sequences are ENHRY and SYGVKD. This CDR3 contains 14 residues. Trimming took 11 bases from V and 7 from J; bases not matched to a gene: 15. CDR3 DNA sequence: TGTGCCGCCACGAGCGGGGAGCCCTCAAATACGCAGTATTTT. It yields the protein CAATSGEPSNTQYF.

This clonotype was detected ten times or more. V usage is TRBV28 and J usage is TRBJ1-1, with D perhaps matching TRBD1 (6 bases). Trimming stripped 0 bases from V and 6 bases from J, with 17 bases between. This CDR3 contains 16 residues. Germline values: CDR1 MDHEN, CDR2 SYDVKM. The CDR3 here is CASSLWGGGAPPEAFF. For the CDR3, the DNA is TGTGCCAGCAGTTTATGGGGCGGGGGGGCCCCCCCTGAAGCTTTCTTT.

The table lists this clonotype with a few counts. V usage is TRBV5-1 and J usage is TRBJ2-1; 10 nucleotides match TRBD2. Trimming removed 1 base from V and 0 bases from J; junction bases left unmatched: 10. This CDR3 is built from 19 residues. CDR1 SGHRS and CDR2 YFSETQ come from the germline V gene. CDR3 sequence reads: CASSLTGLALESSYNEQFF. The DNA for the CDR3 is TGCGCCAGCAGCTTGACGGGACTAGCGCTCGAGAGCTCCTACAATGAGCAGTTCTTC.

On this clonotype: This sequence may be a read error, since a much larger clone differs from it by one base. The chain links TRBV2 to TRBJ2-1, with D tentatively TRBD2 (5 bases). The CDR3 contains 15 residues. Germline lookup yields CDR1 SNHLY and CDR2 FYNNEI. CDR3 nucleotide sequence: TGTGCCAGCACCGAGGGTGCCAGCTCCTACAATCAGCAGTTCTTC. As protein: CASTEGASSYNQQFF.

Many counts were recorded for this clonotype. The chain combines TRBV28 with TRBJ2-2; no firm D call. The ends were cut back, 6 bases at V and 3 bases at J, with 11 bases in the middle. The CDR3 loop spans 14 amino acids. Per germline, CDR1 MDHEN and CDR2 SYDVKM. CDR3 protein: CASRPKFYTGELFF. The CDR3 bases are TGTGCCAGCAGACCTAAGTTTTACACCGGGGAGCTGTTTTTT.

This sequence joins TRBV16 and TRBJ2-1; TRBD2 might be the D (5 bases). Germline V gene lookup returns CDR1 KGHSY and CDR2 FQNENV. Trimming cost V 4 bases and J 3 bases, with 13 bases left between them. The length of the CDR3 is 15 residues. The CDR3 sequence: CASSPRRTGYNEQFF. The CDR3 region has the DNA TGTGCCAGCAGCCCCCGAAGGACTGGCTACAATGAGCAGTTCTTC.

This clonotype was seen only a few times. This sequence joins TRBV19 and TRBJ1-5; TRBD1 matches 8 bases. CDR1 is LNHDA and CDR2 is SQIVND in the germline V gene (reference sequence). The ends lost 9 bases at V and 3 bases at J; junction bases unmatched: 13. The CDR3 spans 16 residues. The CDR3 DNA sequence: TGTGCCAGCCTCCAGGGGGACAGGAGAGACAATCAGCCCCAGCATTTT. This sequence encodes CASLQGDRRDNQPQHF.

The chain couples TRBV29-1 to TRBJ2-4; D remains unclear. Germline V gene sequence: CDR1 SQVTM, CDR2 ANQGSEA. With 3 bases removed from V and 4 bases from J, the gap between germline ends came to 7 bases. The CDR3 is made up of 12 amino acids. In nucleotides, the CDR3 is TGCAGCGTTGATATCGGGAAAAACATTCAGTACTTC. Translated: CSVDIGKNIQYF.

This rearrangement joins TRBV2 to TRBJ1-1; D ambiguous. Trimming stripped 6 bases from V and 1 base from J, with 12 bases between. The CDR3 runs 14 residues. Germline CDR1 and CDR2: SNHLY and FYNNEI. The CDR3 here is CASRESEGNTEAFF. The CDR3 nucleotides are TGTGCCAGCAGGGAGTCAGAGGGGAACACTGAAGCTTTCTTT. Full variable domain (rest looked up from reference TRBV2 and TRBJ1-1): EPEVTQTPSHQVTQMGQEVILRCVPISNHLYFYWYRQILGQKVEFLVSFYNNEISEKSEIFDDQFSVERPDGSNFTLKIRSTKLEDSAMYFCASRESEGNTEAFFGQGTRLTVV.

This clonotype has ten or more counts. The V gene is TRBV28, the J gene TRBJ2-2; 8 nucleotides agree with TRBD2. The CDR3 sequence is 18 residues long. Germline loops: CDR1 MDHEN, CDR2 SYDVKM. J was trimmed by 4 bases and V by 5 bases; bases with no gene match: 15. The CDR3 DNA reads TGTGCCAGCAGTACCGGACAGAGGACTAGCTTTAGCACCGGGGAGCTGTTTTTT. This translates into CASSTGQRTSFSTGELFF.

A few counts support this clonotype. This chain joins TRBV12-3 or TRBV12-4 and TRBJ2-3; 10 bases fit TRBD2. CDR3 size: 15 residues. With 4 bases clipped from V and 6 bases from J, the junction kept 7 bases outside the gene matches. DNA of the CDR3: TGTGCCAGCAGTTCGGGACTAGCGTTCTGGGATACGCAGTATTTT. Translation gives CASSSGLAFWDTQYF.

This clonotype was detected only once. J is TRBJ1-5 and V is TRBV19; 7 positions agree with TRBD1. The V and J ends lost 5 bases and 4 bases, in that order; junction bases with no gene match: 11. CDR1 and CDR2 from the germline V gene are LNHDA and SQIVND (reference sequence). This CDR3 is built from 16 residues. The CDR3 DNA sequence: TGTGCCAGTAGTTATACACCAGGGGGGAGAAATCAGCCCCAGCATTTT. It encodes CASSYTPGGRNQPQHF.

The chain is built from TRBV20-1 and TRBJ2-5; weak D call: TRBD1 (7 bases). The germline V and J ends were trimmed by 2 bases and 4 bases, with 17 bases remaining between them. The CDR3 spans 15 residues. Germline values: CDR1 DFQATT, CDR2 SNEGSKA (reference sequence). The chain's CDR3 is CSARNRQGGRETQYF. CDR3 coding DNA: TGCAGTGCTAGAAATAGACAGGGAGGAAGAGAGACCCAGTACTTC.

To note about this clonotype: A much more abundant neighbour one base away suggests this may be a read error. V gene TRBV6-5 combines with J gene TRBJ1-5; TRBD1 matches 7 bases. Per germline, CDR1 MNHEY and CDR2 SVGAGI. The CDR3 contains 17 residues. CDR3 region: CVSSSRDRLYSNQPQHF. For the CDR3, the DNA is TGTGTCAGCAGTTCCCGGGACAGACTTTATAGCAATCAGCCCCAGCATTTT.

This clonotype has at least ten counts. The V and J genes are TRBV2 and TRBJ1-5; 12 nucleotides match TRBD1. Germline trimming cut 2 bases from V and 2 bases from J; bases unmatched to any gene: 10. Germline-derived CDR1 and CDR2 are SNHLY and FYNNEI. This CDR3 region has 19 residues. DNA for the CDR3: TGTGCCAGCAGTGAAACTAAGGGACAGGGGGCGCGGGGCAATCAGCCCCAGCATTTT. It specifies CASSETKGQGARGNQPQHF.

There are a few counts of this clonotype. The chain carries TRBV30 and TRBJ1-1, with D maybe TRBD1 (5 bases). The germline V gene encodes CDR1 GTSNPN and CDR2 SVGIG (reference sequence). The CDR3 contains 13 residues. Between the trimmed V and J ends, which lost 4 bases and 4 bases, there was a span of 13 bases. CDR3 coding DNA: TGTGCCTGGAAGCGGGGGGGTAGCACTGAAGCTTTCTTT. Protein: CAWKRGGSTEAFF.

The chain recombines TRBV19 with TRBJ2-1; perhaps TRBD1 as D (5 bases). Between the trimmed V and J ends, which lost 3 bases and 7 bases, there was a span of 19 bases. The CDR3 runs to 16 residues. CDR1 LNHDA and CDR2 SQIVND come from the germline V gene (reference sequence). The CDR3 reads CASSIRKGLVSNEQFF. CDR3 bases: TGTGCCAGTAGTATTAGGAAGGGGTTGGTAAGTAATGAGCAGTTCTTC. Using reference TRBV19 and TRBJ2-1 for the parts outside the CDR3, the full variable domain is DGGITQSPKYLFRKEGQNVTLSCEQNLNHDAMYWYRQDPGQGLRLIYYSQIVNDFQKGDIAEGYSVSREKKESFPLTVTSAQKNPTAFYLCASSIRKGLVSNEQFFGPGTRLTVL.

The chain combines TRBV11-2 with TRBJ2-7, with TRBD1 matching 10 bases. The J segment lost 9 bases and the V segment lost 5 bases, leaving 7 bases of the junction unmatched. Germline V gives CDR1 SGHAT, CDR2 FQNNGV. The CDR3 extends over 13 amino acids. CDR3 DNA: TGTGCCAGCAGCGTCGGGACAGGGGCAGCGCAGTACTTC. This gives the protein CASSVGTGAAQYF. Full variable domain (missing parts from reference TRBV11-2 and TRBJ2-7): EAGVAQSPRYKIIEKRQSVAFWCNPISGHATLYWYQQILGQGPKLLIQFQNNGVVDDSQLPKDRFSAERLKGVDSTLKIQPAKLEDSAVYLCASSVGTGAAQYFGPGTRLTVT.

V usage is TRBV20-1 and J usage is TRBJ1-5; D is undetermined. Germline lookup yields CDR1 DFQATT and CDR2 SNEGSKA (reference sequence). The ends were cut back, 0 bases at V and 5 bases at J, with 11 bases in the middle. The CDR3 extends over 14 amino acids. CDR3 protein: CSARDIQSYQPQHF. The CDR3 DNA follows: TGCAGTGCTAGAGATATTCAGTCCTATCAGCCCCAGCATTTT.